This T cell receptor (beta chain) was recorded in a study of T cell responses to AZD1222 COVID-19 vaccine. Overall study context: Pooled samples include second doses given at about 4 or 12 weeks. The study's findings and limits: Clonal diversity was possibly underestimated, and white British individuals and females predominated among donors.

Assay: immunoSEQ multiplex PCR; the TCRdb copy retains only in-frame clones and omits some. Of 150,000 to 200,000 clones in the sample, 80% to 95% are singletons; the top ten hold less than 2.5%. Regarding this clone: The antigen is undetermined.

This material consisted of peripheral blood, taken on day 0 of AZD1222 vaccination. This receptor was obtained from an adult in good health.

The CDR3 loop reads CASSHDYTDTQYF. DNA of the CDR3: TGTGCCAGCAGCCATGATTACACAGATACGCAGTATTTT. This chain links TRBV7-8 with TRBJ2-3; no clear D. The V and J ends lost 5 bases and 2 bases respectively, with 8 bases between them. Germline V gene sequence: CDR1 SGHVS, CDR2 FQNEAQ. The CDR3 covers 13 residues.